The clone carrying this T cell receptor beta chain was counted only a few times. The antigen remains unidentified. The sample is drawn from a study of beta chain features in type 1 diabetes. The investigators reverse transcribed all of the isolated RNA, so they sequenced expressed TCRB transcripts. The method was immunoSEQ multiplex PCR; TCRdb's version includes in-frame clones alone and lacks a portion of them. Altogether 160,000 or so clones are present, approximately 10% being singletons, with the ten largest covering around 0.64%. General study points: The study notes PCR might favor shorter templates equally in patients and controls. Moderate yet significant TCRB CDR3 shortening was seen in Type 1 diabetes patients in all four CD4+ subsets.

V dropped 1 base and J dropped 5; count of bases not matched to a gene: 1. CDR3 length equals 14 residues. Germline loops: CDR1 LNHNV, CDR2 YYDKDF (reference sequence). The chain employs TRBV15 and TRBJ2-7; TRBD2 aligns across 11 bases. The sequence was obtained from a woman aged 30 to 39 with type 1 diabetes. Sequenced: central memory CD4+ T cells from blood. The CDR3 DNA is TGTGCCACCAGCAGAGTACTAGCGGGAGACGAGCAGTACTTC. Translation: CATSRVLAGDEQYF.